This T cell receptor (beta chain) is drawn from a study of blood T cell repertoires in COVID-19. About the research overall: The origin of the acute and convalescent COVID-19 samples was the United States, Italy and Spain. PBMCs, B-cell-depleted T cells, or T cells provided the cDNA or gDNA that made up the material.

Per the original methods: Estimates of nucleated cell counts were drawn from the amplification of reference gene primers. Profiled with immunoSEQ multiplex PCR; TCRdb holds only in-frame clones, not every one. That table is the source of V, J and clone size, and D and trimming were worked out from the DNA. The profile shows about 440,000 clones, around 88% of them singletons. With 5 bases removed from V and 5 bases from J, the gap between germline ends came to 6 bases. This CDR3 region has 12 residues. Germline-derived CDR1 and CDR2 are LNHDA and SQIVND (reference sequence). V gene TRBV19 combines with J gene TRBJ1-4; no definite D call. The specimen sequenced was peripheral blood. This clonotype originated in a woman aged 30 to 39 with acute or convalescent COVID-19. CDR3 loop: CASSDGNEKLFF. The CDR3 region has the DNA TGTGCCAGTAGTGACGGGAATGAAAAACTGTTTTTT. The variable domain in full, with the rest retrieved from reference TRBV19 and TRBJ1-4, is DGGITQSPKYLFRKEGQNVTLSCEQNLNHDAMYWYRQDPGQGLRLIYYSQIVNDFQKGDIAEGYSVSREKKESFPLTVTSAQKNPTAFYLCASSDGNEKLFFGSGTQLSVL.